This T cell receptor (beta chain) appears in the sequencing data of a study of blood T cell repertoires in COVID-19. The overall study: COVID-19 samples, acute and convalescent, were from the United States, Italy and Spain. The cDNA or gDNA used as material had been derived from T cells, B-cell-depleted T cells, or PBMCs.

Seattle researchers signed up patients amid active infection and tracked them longitudinally. The CDR3 is made up of 14 amino acids. V dropped 1 base and J dropped 3 bases, with 9 bases sitting between them. Germline CDR1 reads SGHTA; CDR2 reads FQGNSA. In the original processing: Amplification of reference gene primers was used by the study to estimate nucleated cell counts. Assay used: immunoSEQ multiplex PCR; TCRdb lists only in-frame clones, some missing. The V and J calls and clone size are taken from that table; D and trimming were inferred from the DNA. The data contain around 170,000 clones, about 81% of them singletons.

The V gene is TRBV7-2, the J gene TRBJ1-1; TRBD1 is a possible D gene (5 bases). This receptor was identified in a woman older than 75 with COVID-19, enrolled during active disease. The sequenced sample was peripheral blood. The CDR3 region has the DNA TGTGCCAGCAGCTTAGTAGCGGGGGACACTGAAGCTTTCTTT. Its translation: CASSLVAGDTEAFF.